Below, 11 T cell receptor beta chains from the same sample are listed, as sequenced in a study of T-cell memory formation after mild COVID-19. MiXCR was run by TCRdb on the 5' RACE reads, yielding one entry per CDR3 protein. Counted here are around 250,000 distinct CDR3 sequences, roughly 14% occurring once; the ten biggest clones make up 2.1%. Specimen: PBMCs or a T cell subset sorted from them (not recorded which). The receptors were sampled from an adult woman who had mild COVID-19 (a few samples of this study predate the infection). Cell type and time point are not known.

This clonotype was observed a handful of times. The rearrangement joins TRBV19 to TRBJ2-7; D uncertain. The CDR3 is made up of 16 amino acids. The germline V and J ends were trimmed by 2 bases and 5 bases, with 19 bases remaining between them. Germline CDR1 and CDR2: LNHDA and SQIVND (reference sequence). The chain's CDR3 is CASSINLQVSSDEQYF. The DNA of the CDR3 is TGTGCCAGTAGTATAAATCTTCAGGTTTCAAGCGACGAGCAGTACTTC.

The chain uses TRBV6-6 and TRBJ2-1; D is possibly TRBD1 (6 bases). This CDR3 contains 14 residues. The V gene lost 0 bases and the J gene lost 6 bases, with 9 bases spanning the gap. Germline assignment: CDR1 MNHNY and CDR2 SVGAGI (reference sequence). CDR3 DNA: TGTGCCAGCAGTTACTCGTCCAGGGGCAATGAGCAGTTCTTC. The encoded protein is CASSYSSRGNEQFF.

This chain connects TRBV12-3 or TRBV12-4 to TRBJ2-3; TRBD2 matches at 8 bases. This CDR3 comprises 16 residues. The V segment lost 0 bases and the J segment 4 bases; nucleotides outside the gene matches: 6. The chain's CDR3 is CASSLAVSGASDTQYF. In nucleotides, the CDR3 is TGTGCCAGCAGTTTAGCCGTTAGCGGGGCGTCAGATACGCAGTATTTT.

CDR3 sequence reads: CASSLSRETEQFF. CDR3 coding DNA: TGCGCCAGCAGCTTGAGTAGGGAGACTGAGCAGTTCTTC. This chain uses TRBV5-1 with TRBJ2-1, with a tentative D call TRBD2 (5 bases). Germline CDR1 reads SGHRS; CDR2 reads YFSETQ. The CDR3 covers 13 residues. The V end lost 1 base, the J end lost 9 bases, and 11 bases lay between the germline ends.

This clonotype was detected a few times. V gene TRBV18 combines with J gene TRBJ1-5; D is uncertain. Germline CDR1 is KGHSH and CDR2 is LQKENI. CDR3 length: 13 amino acids. V was clipped by 3 bases and J by 11 bases, with 14 bases between them. CDR3 protein: CASSPQKGQAQHF. CDR3 nucleotides: TGTGCCAGCTCACCCCAGAAGGGCCAGGCCCAGCATTTT.

J is TRBJ2-7 and V is TRBV12-3 or TRBV12-4; 9 bases fit TRBD2. The CDR3 loop spans 14 amino acids. V lost 5 bases to trimming and J lost 7 bases; unmatched junction nucleotides: 9. CDR3 in DNA: TGTGCCAGCAGTCAAGCGGGGGGCAAGGGGGAGCAGTACTTC. Translating it yields CASSQAGGKGEQYF.

This clonotype was recorded many times. The V and J genes are TRBV12-3 or TRBV12-4 and TRBJ2-7; D unclear. V was shortened by 1 base and J by 5 bases, with 3 bases between the two germline ends. This CDR3 contains 11 residues. The CDR3 reads CASSLVNEQYF. CDR3 DNA sequence: TGTGCCAGCAGTTTAGTTAACGAGCAGTACTTC.

This CDR3 reads CSVVNRMNTEAFF. The CDR3 DNA is TGCAGCGTTGTAAACAGGATGAACACTGAAGCTTTCTTT. The rearrangement uses TRBV29-1 and TRBJ1-1; tentatively, D is TRBD1 (5 bases). Trimming left V 4 bases short and J 0 bases short, with 9 bases between. CDR1 SQVTM and CDR2 ANQGSEA come from the germline V gene. The CDR3 is 13 residues long.

The sample holds a few counts of this clonotype. The chain is built from TRBV7-9 and TRBJ1-1, with D unclear. The CDR3 loop spans 10 amino acids. V was shortened by 11 bases and J by 3 bases, with 7 bases between the two germline ends. In germline, CDR1 is SEHNR, CDR2 FQNEAQ (reference sequence). CDR3 DNA: TGTGCCCTCTCGGACACTGAAGCTTTCTTT. Encoded protein: CALSDTEAFF.

The gene calls are TRBV7-9 and TRBJ2-7; D gene uncertain. With 3 bases removed from V and 6 bases from J, the gap between germline ends came to 6 bases. The CDR3 is made up of 11 amino acids. Germline V CDR1 and CDR2: SEHNR, FQNEAQ (reference sequence). CDR3 bases: TGTGCCAGCAGCTTCCGGGTCGAGCAGTACTTC. Translation: CASSFRVEQYF.

This clonotype showed up just a few times. The chain uses TRBV7-2 and TRBJ2-5; a weak D match, TRBD2 (5 bases). V gave up 1 base and J gave up 3 bases, with 12 bases separating them. The length of the CDR3 is 15 residues. In germline, CDR1 is SGHTA, CDR2 FQGNSA. The CDR3 DNA follows: TGTGCCAGCAGCTTAGTCGGGCGGGCTAAAGAGACCCAGTACTTC. It translates to CASSLVGRAKETQYF.